Following are 28 T cell receptor beta chains from one sample sequenced in a study of a mutant IDH1 vaccine in newly diagnosed glioma. Profiled with immunoSEQ multiplex PCR; TCRdb holds only in-frame clones, not every one. The data contain 95,000 to 100,000 clones, 85% to 90% of them seen just once; the ten biggest clones take up approximately 0.6%. Time point here: baseline, week 1 (first vaccination visit). The treatment here: pre-vaccination baseline after standard-of-care therapy. The starting material was PBMCs, obtained from a glioma patient treated with radiotherapy, temozolomide or both. All receptors come from a woman between 45 and 60 years old with glioma.

The gene calls are TRBV5-8 and TRBJ2-5, with 11 bases lining up with TRBD2. This CDR3 contains 16 residues. CDR1 SGHTS and CDR2 YDEGEE come from the germline V gene. V was pared by 3 bases and J by 4 bases, with 8 bases of the junction left unmatched. The CDR3 region is CASSSLAGGAGETQYF. As DNA, the CDR3 is TGTGCCAGCAGCTCCTTAGCGGGAGGGGCCGGAGAGACCCAGTACTTC.

The V gene is TRBV15, the J gene TRBJ2-5, with unresolved D. The CDR3 spans 15 residues. Between the trimmed V and J ends, which lost 4 bases and 3 bases, there was a span of 15 bases. CDR1 and CDR2 from the germline V gene are LNHNV and YYDKDF (reference sequence). The DNA for the CDR3 is TGTGCCACCAGCATGGGCAGGCCGTTAAAAGAGACCCAGTACTTC. This encodes CATSMGRPLKETQYF.

Concerning this clone itself: Sequence at one end of the junction differs from germline and may be a read error. V and J are TRBV27 and TRBJ2-1; possibly TRBD2 for D (5 bases). Per the germline V gene, CDR1 is MNHEY and CDR2 is SMNVEV (reference sequence). There are 13 residues in the CDR3. The CDR3 DNA reads as TGTGCCAGCAGTTTACGGGAAAACAACGAGCAGTTCTTC. As protein: CASSLRENNEQFF.

This clone appeared once. The chain carries TRBV30 and TRBJ1-5; TRBD1 matches 9 bases. CDR3 size: 15 residues. Germline V CDR1 and CDR2: GTSNPN, SVGIG (reference sequence). The V segment lost 3 bases and the J segment 5 bases; nucleotides outside the gene matches: 8. The CDR3 DNA sequence: TGTGCCTGGAGCCCGACAGGGGGAATGGATCAGCCCCAGCATTTT. Protein: CAWSPTGGMDQPQHF.

The chain joins TRBV30 to TRBJ2-3; 10 positions agree with TRBD2. The germline gives CDR1 GTSNPN, CDR2 SVGIG (reference sequence). After removal of 2 bases from V and 4 bases from J, the junction contained 9 bases not matched to a gene. The CDR3 loop spans 16 amino acids. This CDR3 reads CAWSRPAGGPADTQYF. In DNA form, the CDR3 reads TGTGCCTGGAGTCGTCCAGCGGGAGGGCCGGCAGATACGCAGTATTTT.

The chain carries TRBV4-1 and TRBJ1-1; D is perhaps TRBD1 (6 bases). Germline V gene lookup returns CDR1 MGHRA and CDR2 YSYEKL. The V end lost 1 base, the J end lost 8 bases, and 11 bases lay between the germline ends. This CDR3 is built from 13 residues. CDR3 sequence reads: CASSQVAGTEAFF. CDR3 sequence (DNA): TGCGCCAGCAGCCAAGTAGCCGGGACAGAAGCTTTCTTT.

The V gene is TRBV28, the J gene TRBJ2-2; possibly TRBD1 for D (5 bases). The V and J ends lost 2 bases and 4 bases respectively, with 8 bases between them. The germline V gene has CDR1 MDHEN and CDR2 SYDVKM. The CDR3 spans 14 residues. The CDR3 nucleotides are TGTGCCAGCAGTTTAGGGGCAGTCACCGGGGAGCTGTTTTTT. Its protein is CASSLGAVTGELFF.

The chain has TRBV27 and TRBJ1-2; TRBD1 matches at 11 bases. The J segment lost 4 bases and the V segment lost 6 bases, leaving 13 bases of the junction unmatched. The CDR3 is made up of 17 amino acids. Germline CDR1 and CDR2: MNHEY and SMNVEV (reference sequence). CDR3 sequence reads: CASSSGQGAGGGYGYTF. The CDR3 nucleotides read TGTGCCAGCAGCTCCGGACAGGGGGCAGGTGGCGGCTATGGCTACACCTTC.

This chain links TRBV20-1 with TRBJ2-3; D possibly corresponds to TRBD2 (5 bases). V was trimmed by 2 bases and J by 15 bases, leaving 15 bases between them. Per the germline V gene, CDR1 is DFQATT and CDR2 is SNEGSKA (reference sequence). The CDR3 consists of 11 residues. The CDR3 DNA is TGCAGTGCTAGACTAGCCCTGACCCGATATTTT. Its translation is CSARLALTRYF.

V is TRBV7-3 and J is TRBJ2-5, with D tentatively TRBD2 (6 bases). Germline lookup yields CDR1 SGHTA and CDR2 FQGTGA. The CDR3 runs 13 residues. V lost 5 bases to trimming and J lost 5 bases, with 12 bases between them. CDR3 residues: CASSGRLGETQYF. The CDR3 coding sequence is TGTGCCAGCAGCGGGAGGCTGGGGGAGACCCAGTACTTC.

The J gene is TRBJ2-7, the V gene TRBV7-8, with 13 bases identical to TRBD2. The J segment lost 3 bases and the V segment lost 4 bases, leaving 6 bases of the junction unmatched. This CDR3 spans 16 amino acids. Germline CDR1 and CDR2: SGHVS and FQNEAQ. The CDR3 spells CASSSYRLAGGYEQYF. CDR3 bases: TGTGCCAGCAGCTCGTATCGACTAGCGGGAGGCTACGAGCAGTACTTC.

The chain carries TRBV11-2 and TRBJ1-4, with 8 nucleotides matching TRBD1. Germline V gene data show CDR1 as SGHAT and CDR2 as FQNNGV. This CDR3 region has 16 residues. Trimming removed 5 bases from V and 0 bases from J; junction bases left unmatched: 5. This CDR3 is CASSQGTGATNEKLFF. The CDR3 DNA is TGTGCCAGCAGCCAAGGGACAGGTGCAACTAATGAAAAACTGTTTTTT.

V usage is TRBV29-1 and J usage is TRBJ2-1, with a weak D call TRBD2 (6 bases). From germline, CDR1 is SQVTM and CDR2 ANQGSEA. This CDR3 has 14 amino acids. Trimming removed 7 bases from V and 3 bases from J, with 16 bases in between. The CDR3, as DNA: TGCAGCGGCATCATGGGGGGATTCTACAATGAGCAGTTCTTC. Amino acids: CSGIMGGFYNEQFF.

On this clone itself: The DNA is omitted, as the CDR3 cannot be located on it reliably, and the CDR3 follows TCRdb's listing. The chain recombines TRBV28 with TRBJ2-2. Per the germline V gene, CDR1 is MDHEN and CDR2 is SYDVKM. The CDR3 numbers 17 amino acids, ends counted. CDR3 region: CASSFVSGPANTGELFF.

This clone was counted a few times. The chain carries TRBV29-1 and TRBJ1-4, with a tentative D call TRBD1 (6 bases). Germline lookup yields CDR1 SQVTM and CDR2 ANQGSEA. The CDR3 is made up of 13 amino acids. V gave up 8 bases and J gave up 2 bases, with 12 bases separating them. The CDR3 here is CSIQGSTNEKLFF. The CDR3 nucleotides read TGCAGCATACAGGGTTCGACTAATGAAAAACTGTTTTTT.

This chain connects TRBV5-1 to TRBJ1-3; D not resolved. V was pared by 0 bases and J by 0 bases, with 7 bases between. This CDR3 has 15 amino acids. In germline, CDR1 is SGHRS, CDR2 YFSETQ. Here the CDR3 reads CASSLEIISGNTIYF. In nucleotides, the CDR3 is TGCGCCAGCAGCTTGGAGATAATCTCTGGAAACACCATATATTTT.

V is TRBV27 and J is TRBJ1-1; no clear D gene. Trimming shortened V by 6 bases and J by 5 bases, and 16 bases separated the two germline ends. The CDR3 length is 14 residues. CDR1 MNHEY and CDR2 SMNVEV come from the germline V gene (reference sequence). The CDR3 reads CASSQEGIWTEAFF. DNA of the CDR3: TGTGCCAGCAGCCAAGAAGGGATATGGACTGAAGCTTTCTTT.

This clone was picked up a small number of times. This rearrangement joins TRBV10-3 to TRBJ2-1, with D possibly TRBD2 on 5 matching bases. The CDR3 consists of 14 residues. Between the trimmed V and J ends, which lost 9 bases and 0 bases, there was a span of 12 bases. Germline lookup yields CDR1 ENHRY and CDR2 SYGVKD. CDR3 amino acids: CAMKLGSSYNEQFF. DNA of the CDR3: TGTGCCATGAAACTGGGGAGCTCCTACAATGAGCAGTTCTTC.

The rearrangement uses TRBV30 and TRBJ2-4, with D hard to call. The germline V gene has CDR1 GTSNPN and CDR2 SVGIG (reference sequence). CDR3 length equals 17 residues. The V end was cut by 5 bases, the J end by 0 bases, with 20 bases between. CDR3 nucleotides: TGTGCCTGGTCGTTCAGAGTTGCGAGTCTAGCCAAAAACATTCAGTACTTC. Protein product: CAWSFRVASLAKNIQYF. The complete variable domain, with remaining parts taken from reference TRBV30 and TRBJ2-4, reads SQTIHQWPATLVQPVGSPLSLECTVEGTSNPNLYWYRQAAGRGLQLLFYSVGIGQISSEVPQNLSASRPQDRQFILSSKKLLLSDSGFYLCAWSFRVASLAKNIQYFGAGTRLSVL.

This chain connects TRBV2 to TRBJ1-5, with a tentative D call TRBD1 (5 bases). Per the germline V gene, CDR1 is SNHLY and CDR2 is FYNNEI. The ends were cut back, 5 bases at V and 0 bases at J, with 11 bases in the middle. This CDR3 has 15 residues. DNA for the CDR3: TGTGCCAGCAGTATCGGGGCGAATAGCAATCAGCCCCAGCATTTT. Protein product: CASSIGANSNQPQHF. Drawing the rest from reference TRBV2 and TRBJ1-5, the complete variable domain is EPEVTQTPSHQVTQMGQEVILRCVPISNHLYFYWYRQILGQKVEFLVSFYNNEISEKSEIFDDQFSVERPDGSNFTLKIRSTKLEDSAMYFCASSIGANSNQPQHFGDGTRLSIL.

The chain carries TRBV28 and TRBJ2-1, with D maybe TRBD1 (5 bases). V was pared by 5 bases and J by 2 bases, with 13 bases between. Germline V gene lookup returns CDR1 MDHEN and CDR2 SYDVKM. The CDR3 is 15 residues long. The CDR3 loop is CASSPSGHTYNEQFF. As DNA, the CDR3 is TGTGCCAGCAGTCCTTCAGGGCACACCTACAATGAGCAGTTCTTC.

The chain is built from TRBV11-2 and TRBJ2-7; a weak D match, TRBD2 (6 bases). V was clipped by 3 bases and J by 7 bases, with 16 bases between them. This CDR3 contains 14 residues. Germline values: CDR1 SGHAT, CDR2 FQNNGV. CDR3 DNA sequence: TGTGCCAGCAGCTTTAACCCGCGGGCGGGGGAGCAGTACTTC. It translates to CASSFNPRAGEQYF.

The rearrangement links TRBV5-5 to TRBJ1-3; possibly TRBD1 for D (5 bases). Per the germline V gene, CDR1 is SGHKS and CDR2 is YYEKEE (reference sequence). CDR3 length: 16 residues. V was shortened by 1 base and J by 0 bases, with 11 bases between the two germline ends. CDR3 sequence: CASSLTRASSGNTIYF. The DNA for the CDR3 is TGTGCCAGCAGCTTGACCAGGGCGAGCTCTGGAAACACCATATATTTT.

The rearrangement links TRBV2 to TRBJ1-2; TRBD1 is a possible D gene (5 bases). Trimming took off 7 bases at V and 12 bases at J, with 18 bases between the two ends. There are 12 residues in the CDR3. Per the germline V gene, CDR1 is SNHLY and CDR2 is FYNNEI. In DNA, the CDR3 is TGTGCCAGCATGGTCAGGGACGGATCTGACACCTTC. It specifies CASMVRDGSDTF. The full variable domain, in which reference TRBV2 and TRBJ1-2 provide the parts outside the CDR3, is EPEVTQTPSHQVTQMGQEVILRCVPISNHLYFYWYRQILGQKVEFLVSFYNNEISEKSEIFDDQFSVERPDGSNFTLKIRSTKLEDSAMYFCASMVRDGSDTFGSGTRLTVV.

This clone was found once. J is TRBJ1-6 and V is TRBV19, with TRBD1 matching 9 bases. The CDR3 length is 14 residues. The J segment lost 11 bases and the V segment lost 1 base, leaving 3 bases of the junction unmatched. Germline V gene sequence: CDR1 LNHDA, CDR2 SQIVND (reference sequence). The CDR3 sequence: CASSIAGQGTPLHF. The CDR3 DNA is TGTGCCAGTAGTATAGCGGGACAGGGAACACCCCTCCACTTT.

The table lists this clone with a count of one. V usage is TRBV29-1 and J usage is TRBJ2-5, with D uncertain. The germline gives CDR1 SQVTM, CDR2 ANQGSEA. The germline V and J ends were trimmed by 1 base and 4 bases, with 10 bases remaining between them. This CDR3 is 13 amino acids long. This CDR3 reads CSVEVNQLETQYF. The DNA of the CDR3 is TGCAGCGTTGAAGTTAATCAACTAGAGACCCAGTACTTC.

The chain uses TRBV6-1 and TRBJ2-1; no reliable D call. Trimming stripped 8 bases from V and 4 bases from J, with 15 bases between. Germline V gives CDR1 MNHNS, CDR2 SASEGT. The CDR3 consists of 14 residues. CDR3 sequence: CASVVTAYYNEQFF. CDR3 sequence (DNA): TGTGCCAGCGTCGTTACAGCCTATTACAATGAGCAGTTCTTC.

This chain connects TRBV7-8 to TRBJ2-7, with D maybe TRBD2 (5 bases). The length of the CDR3 is 14 residues. V lost 2 bases, J lost 2 bases, and 10 bases lay in between. The V gene's germline CDR1 is SGHVS and CDR2 FQNEAQ. CDR3 sequence reads: CASSLYRGTYEQYF. The DNA of the CDR3 is TGTGCCAGCAGCTTATACCGGGGAACCTACGAGCAGTACTTC.